A single sample gave rise to the 11 T cell receptor beta chains below, sequenced in a study of blood T cell repertoires in COVID-19. Only in-frame clones appear in the TCRdb table, and some are missing; sequencing was by immunoSEQ multiplex PCR. Of over 350,000 clones listed, approximately 90% are singletons. Material: PBMCs or T cells enriched from blood (not recorded which). The receptors stem from a woman aged 40 to 50 who had been exposed to COVID-19.

V gene TRBV5-4 combines with J gene TRBJ1-2; D is uncertain. Germline V gene sequence: CDR1 SGHNT, CDR2 YYREEE (reference sequence). The germline V and J ends were trimmed by 2 bases and 1 base, with 3 bases remaining between them. CDR3 length: 12 residues. The CDR3 reads CASSLHNYGYTF. In DNA form, the CDR3 reads TGTGCCAGCAGCTTACATAACTATGGCTACACCTTC. The full variable domain, rest sourced from reference TRBV5-4 and TRBJ1-2, is ETGVTQSPTHLIKTRGQQVTLRCSSQSGHNTVSWYQQALGQGPQFIFQYYREEENGRGNFPPRFSGLQFPNYSSELNVNALELDDSALYLCASSLHNYGYTFGSGTRLTVV.

This chain connects TRBV4-3 to TRBJ2-3; 7 nucleotides agree with TRBD2. This CDR3 has 15 residues. The ends lost 0 bases at V and 6 bases at J; junction bases unmatched: 6. CDR1 LGHNA and CDR2 YSLEER come from the germline V gene. The CDR3 DNA reads as TGCGCCAGCAGCCAAGAAAAGCGGGACGGCGATACGCAGTATTTT. Translated: CASSQEKRDGDTQYF.

The chain employs TRBV7-9 and TRBJ2-5; D is unresolved. Trimming removed 3 bases from V and 5 bases from J, with 4 bases in between. Germline CDR1 SEHNR, CDR2 FQNEAQ (reference sequence). The CDR3 sequence is 11 residues long. Here the CDR3 reads CASSFSETQYF. The CDR3 DNA follows: TGTGCCAGCAGCTTCTCCGAGACCCAGTACTTC.

The chain uses TRBV19 and TRBJ1-5; weak D call: TRBD1 (6 bases). The ends were cut back, 5 bases at V and 4 bases at J, with 15 bases in the middle. The CDR3 runs to 15 residues. The germline gives CDR1 LNHDA, CDR2 SQIVND (reference sequence). CDR3 sequence reads: CASSWGQGINQPQHF. For the CDR3, the DNA is TGTGCCAGTAGTTGGGGGCAGGGGATTAATCAGCCCCAGCATTTT.

The V gene is TRBV10-3, the J gene TRBJ1-4, with TRBD1 matching 8 bases. Trimming cost V 8 bases and J 10 bases; bases outside gene matches: 6. This CDR3 spans 12 amino acids. Germline V gene data show CDR1 as ENHRY and CDR2 as SYGVKD. This chain's CDR3 is CAIGQGHGKLFF. CDR3 sequence (DNA): TGTGCCATCGGACAGGGCCATGGAAAACTGTTTTTT.

This clone was seen a few times. This chain joins TRBV7-2 and TRBJ1-1; TRBD1 matches at 7 bases. V dropped 4 bases and J dropped 11; count of bases not matched to a gene: 13. The germline gives CDR1 SGHTA, CDR2 FQGNSA. There are 14 residues in the CDR3. As DNA, the CDR3 is TGTGCCAGCAGCTCCTGGACGACCGGGACAGCTGCTTTCTTT. This translates into CASSSWTTGTAAFF. Filled out from reference TRBV7-2 and TRBJ1-1, the complete variable domain reads GAGVSQSPSNKVTEKGKDVELRCDPISGHTALYWYRQSLGQGLEFLIYFQGNSAPDKSGLPSDRFSAERTGGSVSTLTIQRTQQEDSAVYLCASSSWTTGTAAFFGQGTRLTVV.

The chain recombines TRBV28 with TRBJ2-5, with TRBD1 matching 10 bases. Per the germline V gene, CDR1 is MDHEN and CDR2 is SYDVKM. The CDR3 is 16 residues long. The junction had 11 bases not matched to a gene; V was cut back by 5 bases and J by 5 bases. The CDR3 sequence is CASSSTSDRGEETQYF. CDR3 nucleotides: TGTGCCAGCAGTAGCACCTCGGACAGGGGGGAGGAGACCCAGTACTTC.

In its sample, this clone was seen once. J is TRBJ2-2 and V is TRBV7-9, with a weak D call TRBD1 (5 bases). The length of the CDR3 is 13 residues. Germline assignment: CDR1 SEHNR and CDR2 FQNEAQ (reference sequence). Trimming left V 2 bases short and J 8 bases short, with 9 bases between. CDR3 bases: TGTGCCAGCAGCTTATCCAGGGTGGGGGAGCTGTTTTTT. Translation: CASSLSRVGELFF.

This rearrangement joins TRBV2 to TRBJ1-5, with a tentative D call TRBD1 (6 bases). The CDR3 covers 16 residues. V lost 6 bases and J 0 bases, leaving 15 bases between the germline ends. The germline V gene has CDR1 SNHLY and CDR2 FYNNEI. This CDR3 is CASRTGTFFSNQPQHF. CDR3 sequence (DNA): TGTGCCAGCAGGACTGGGACATTCTTTAGCAATCAGCCCCAGCATTTT.

The J gene is TRBJ2-5, the V gene TRBV6-5; TRBD2 is a possible D gene (5 bases). This CDR3 comprises 11 residues. Between the trimmed V and J ends, which lost 6 bases and 5 bases, there was a span of 7 bases. Germline assignment: CDR1 MNHEY and CDR2 SVGAGI. As DNA, the CDR3 is TGTGCCAGCAGGTCGGGGGAGACCCAGTACTTC. Translation gives CASRSGETQYF.

This clone was detected a few times. The V call is TRBV19, the J call TRBJ1-2, with 9 bases identical to TRBD1. CDR1 is LNHDA and CDR2 is SQIVND in the germline V gene (reference sequence). This CDR3 has 13 residues. Trimming took 5 bases from V and 4 from J; bases not matched to a gene: 2. The CDR3 region is CASSPDRGYGYTF. DNA of the CDR3: TGTGCCAGTAGTCCGGACAGGGGCTATGGCTACACCTTC.